Listed below are T cell receptor beta chains from one sample, sequenced in a study of cytomegalovirus exposure and HLA in healthy donors. Profiled with immunoSEQ multiplex PCR; TCRdb holds only in-frame clones, not every one. The sample has about 130,000 clones, about two thirds seen once. Input material: PBMCs. These receptors were taken from a young man in good health and CMV-seronegative. Each CDR3 is given without its conserved first and last residue. Part of the rows lack a size; the others show once, few, many or a class for expanded clones.

J gene: TRBJ2-5
V gene: TRBV9
clone size: once
CDR3 protein: ASSVAEETQY

J gene: TRBJ1-2
V gene: TRBV28
clone size: few
CDR3 protein: ASSFRGYGYT

J gene: TRBJ2-7
V gene: TRBV28
clone size: NA
CDR3 protein: ASSFYSTYEQY

J gene: TRBJ1-2
V gene: TRBV10-1
clone size: NA
CDR3 protein: ASSEFTGGKFGYT

J gene: TRBJ1-2
V gene: TRBV5-6
clone size: NA
CDR3 protein: ASSLYGYT

J gene: TRBJ2-1
V gene: TRBV30
clone size: NA
CDR3 protein: AWIAPTGGNNEQF

J gene: TRBJ1-5
V gene: TRBV5-8
clone size: medium-sized
CDR3 protein: ASSSTGTGSRTNQPQH

J gene: TRBJ2-5
V gene: TRBV11-2
clone size: NA
CDR3 protein: ASSSLQLAGVLETQY

J gene: TRBJ1-2
V gene: TRBV28
clone size: once
CDR3 protein: ASRRDRGWDYGYT

J gene: TRBJ1-2
V gene: TRBV6-6
clone size: NA
CDR3 protein: ASSYPTFSRDYGYT

J gene: TRBJ2-7
V gene: TRBV19
clone size: NA
CDR3 protein: ASSRGTLVGEQY

J gene: TRBJ1-5
V gene: TRBV5-6
clone size: NA
CDR3 protein: ASSFGEGRANQPQH

J gene: TRBJ2-3
V gene: TRBV15
clone size: NA
CDR3 protein: ATSRDRALGTDTQY

J gene: TRBJ2-7
V gene: TRBV5-1
clone size: NA
CDR3 protein: ASSSPTGNEQY

J gene: TRBJ1-5
V gene: TRBV7-6
clone size: few
CDR3 protein: ASSPRQGDNQPQH

J gene: TRBJ2-7
V gene: TRBV7-8
clone size: NA
CDR3 protein: ASSLGRDTSYEQY

J gene: TRBJ2-1
V gene: TRBV6-5
clone size: once
CDR3 protein: ASRSGGASYNEQF

J gene: TRBJ2-7
V gene: TRBV7-3
clone size: NA
CDR3 protein: ASSRRWLGLAGSSYEQY

J gene: TRBJ2-1
V gene: TRBV7-9
clone size: once
CDR3 protein: SSKGREHEQF

J gene: TRBJ1-3
V gene: TRBV28
clone size: NA
CDR3 protein: ASSPRTAYSGNTIY

J gene: TRBJ1-1
V gene: TRBV10-1
clone size: NA
CDR3 protein: ASSESRLGYRSAF

J gene: TRBJ1-1
V gene: TRBV13
clone size: NA
CDR3 protein: ASSLAVGGPPHTEAF

J gene: TRBJ1-5
V gene: TRBV10-3
clone size: once
CDR3 protein: AISPDRGGNQPQH

J gene: TRBJ1-2
V gene: TRBV30
clone size: NA
CDR3 protein: AWRREINYGYT

J gene: TRBJ2-1
V gene: TRBV5-1
clone size: few
CDR3 protein: ASSPGTSGGINEQF

J gene: TRBJ2-2
V gene: TRBV5-6
clone size: few
CDR3 protein: ASSLLDRAYTGELF

J gene: TRBJ2-5
V gene: TRBV28
clone size: NA
CDR3 protein: ASSTFSAGLGETQY

J gene: TRBJ1-1
V gene: TRBV7-9
clone size: NA
CDR3 protein: SSSLTGFTEAF

J gene: TRBJ2-5
V gene: TRBV28
clone size: NA
CDR3 protein: ASSTRTGGGGTETQY

J gene: TRBJ2-7
V gene: TRBV2
clone size: NA
CDR3 protein: ASLSRSYEQY

J gene: TRBJ2-7
V gene: TRBV19
clone size: NA
CDR3 protein: ASSIRGSSYEQY

J gene: TRBJ2-1
V gene: TRBV27
clone size: NA
CDR3 protein: ASSLMGPDSNEQF

J gene: TRBJ1-3
V gene: TRBV27
clone size: NA
CDR3 protein: ASRDSGGSGNTIY

J gene: TRBJ2-7
V gene: TRBV29-1
clone size: NA
CDR3 protein: SVARTGSYEQY

J gene: TRBJ1-6
V gene: TRBV5-1
clone size: NA
CDR3 protein: ASSSGQGAYNSPLH

J gene: TRBJ2-2
V gene: TRBV4-2
clone size: NA
CDR3 protein: ASSQEGARRTSGGLGTGELF

J gene: TRBJ2-6
V gene: TRBV19
clone size: NA
CDR3 protein: ASQTGGAAGANVLT

J gene: TRBJ1-1
V gene: TRBV28
clone size: NA
CDR3 protein: ASSLGGAGRNTEAF

J gene: TRBJ2-7
V gene: TRBV6-1
clone size: NA
CDR3 protein: ASSEGAGGRHEQY

J gene: TRBJ1-5
V gene: TRBV19
clone size: NA
CDR3 protein: ASPGTMGNQPQH

J gene: TRBJ1-1
V gene: TRBV7-8
clone size: few
CDR3 protein: ASTDNRDRMNTEAF